Each of the 8 T cell receptor beta chains below was sequenced from the same sample in a study of blood T cells in healthy people across ages. The authors ran a second PCR of roughly 6 to 11 cycles using a sample-barcoded 5' primer and a J-beta primer mix. MiXCR, applied by TCRdb to the 5' RACE reads, yields one record per CDR3 protein. The profile shows approximately 940,000 distinct CDR3 sequences, about 48% of them singletons. Sequenced sample: blood. The receptor set was obtained from a man younger than 45 in good health.

This clonotype has just one count. One end of the junction fails to match germline, which may point to a read error. V is TRBV7-9 and J is TRBJ2-1, with D perhaps TRBD1 or TRBD2 (5 bases each). Looked up from germline, CDR1 is SEHNR and CDR2 is FQNEAQ (reference sequence). The CDR3 is 14 residues long. CDR3 sequence reads: CASSRRGGYNEPFF. DNA for the CDR3: TGTGCCAGCAGCCGTCGTGGGGGATACAATGAGCCGTTCTTC.

The V call is TRBV5-1, the J call TRBJ2-7, with TRBD1 matching 8 bases. V was pared by 0 bases and J by 4 bases, with 6 bases of the junction left unmatched. Germline CDR1 SGHRS, CDR2 YFSETQ. The CDR3 is 15 amino acids. The CDR3 DNA follows: TGCGCCAGCAGCTTGGCAGGGGGCGTAGGATACGAGCAGTACTTC. Encoded protein: CASSLAGGVGYEQYF.

V and J are TRBV15 and TRBJ2-5, with TRBD1 as a possible D gene (5 bases). Trimming removed 3 bases at V and 11 bases at J, with 10 bases between. This CDR3 contains 11 residues. Germline V gene lookup returns CDR1 LNHNV and CDR2 YYDKDF (reference sequence). CDR3 bases: TGTGCCACCAGCAGGGACAACCTGCAGTACTTC. It specifies CATSRDNLQYF.

The genes are TRBV27 and TRBJ2-1, with D perhaps TRBD2 (6 bases). The J call may be incorrect, as the DNA end agrees better with TRBJ2-7. Germline CDR1 MNHEY, CDR2 SMNVEV (reference sequence). CDR3 length: 16 amino acids. CDR3 sequence (DNA): TGTGCCAGCAGTTCCCTTGGAGGGAGCTCCTACAATGAGCAGTACTTC. It encodes CASSSLGGSSYNEQYF.

A remark on this clonotype: Relative to the germline gene, one junction end is altered; a read error may explain this. The chain recombines TRBV4-2 with TRBJ2-7; D tentatively fits TRBD1 or TRBD2 (5 bases each). Germline values: CDR1 LGHNA, CDR2 YNFKEQ. The CDR3 extends over 15 amino acids. This chain's CDR3 is CASSQDVDGAYELYF. Here the CDR3 DNA reads TGTGCCAGCAGCCAAGATGTCGACGGGGCCTACGAGCTGTACTTC.

For the CDR3, the DNA is TGTGCCAGCAGCACCCGGACTAGCGGGGGGACCTACGAGCAGTACTTC. Translating it yields CASSTRTSGGTYEQYF. The gene calls are TRBV7-8 and TRBJ2-7, with TRBD2 matching over 14 bases. V was clipped by 5 bases and J by 2 bases; unmatched bases: 5. Germline V CDR1 and CDR2: SGHVS, FQNEAQ. The CDR3 runs 16 residues.

Turning to this clonotype: One end of the junction is discordant with germline, which a read error may explain. The rearrangement links TRBV7-2 to TRBJ2-5; D gene ambiguous. Per germline, CDR1 SGHTA and CDR2 FQGNSA. This CDR3 has 15 residues. This CDR3 is CASSEQGRLQATQYF. For the CDR3, the DNA is TGTGCCAGCAGCGAACAAGGACGTCTCCAAGCGACCCAGTACTTC.

This clonotype was seen more than once but under ten times. The V gene is TRBV2, the J gene TRBJ2-1; the match to TRBD1 covers 8 bases. This CDR3 contains 13 residues. After removal of 10 bases from V and 4 bases from J, the junction contained 6 bases not matched to a gene. Germline V CDR1 and CDR2: SNHLY, FYNNEI. The CDR3 here is CATRQGLYNEQFF. CDR3 DNA: TGTGCCACCCGACAGGGGCTATACAATGAGCAGTTCTTC.